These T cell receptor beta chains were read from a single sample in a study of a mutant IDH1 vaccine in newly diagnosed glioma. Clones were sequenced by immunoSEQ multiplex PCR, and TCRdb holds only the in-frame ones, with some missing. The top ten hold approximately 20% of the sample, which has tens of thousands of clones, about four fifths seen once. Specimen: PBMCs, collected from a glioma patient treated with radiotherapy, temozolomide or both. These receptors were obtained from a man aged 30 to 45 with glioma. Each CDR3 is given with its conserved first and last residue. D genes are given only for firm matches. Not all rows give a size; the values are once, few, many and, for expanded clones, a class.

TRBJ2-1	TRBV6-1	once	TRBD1	CASTGTGVFKDEQFF	TGTGCCAGCACCGGGACAGGAGTCTTTAAGGATGAGCAGTTCTTC
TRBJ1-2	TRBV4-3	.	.	CASSQDPRTYGYTF	TGCGCCAGCAGCCAAGACCCCAGGACCTATGGCTACACCTTC
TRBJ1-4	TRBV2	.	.	CASSVSASNEKLFF	TGTGCCAGCAGTGTCTCAGCATCTAATGAAAAACTGTTTTTT
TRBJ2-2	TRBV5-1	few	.	CASSLDSRELFF	TGCGCCAGCAGCTTGGACAGTCGGGAGCTGTTTTTT
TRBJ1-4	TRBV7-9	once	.	CASSLVASENEKLFF	TGTGCCAGCAGCTTAGTGGCTTCCGAGAATGAAAAACTGTTTTTT
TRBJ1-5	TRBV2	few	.	CASSVGNAPNQPQHF	TGTGCCAGCAGTGTAGGAAATGCTCCTAATCAGCCCCAGCATTTT
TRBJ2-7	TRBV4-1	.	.	CASSQRLQGYEQYF	TGCGCCAGCAGCCAACGCCTTCAGGGCTACGAGCAGTACTTC
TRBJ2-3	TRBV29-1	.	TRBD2	CSVMTSGTTDTQYF	TGCAGCGTGATGACTAGCGGCACCACAGATACGCAGTATTTT
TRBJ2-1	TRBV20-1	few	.	CSASSGTEQFF	TGCAGTGCTAGCTCCGGGACAGAGCAGTTCTTC
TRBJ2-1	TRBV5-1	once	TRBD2	CASSGGLAGDIDEQFF	TGCGCCAGCAGCGGTGGACTAGCGGGAGATATAGATGAGCAGTTCTTC
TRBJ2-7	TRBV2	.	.	CASIRRSYEQYF	TGTGCCAGCATTCGGCGTTCCTACGAGCAGTACTTC
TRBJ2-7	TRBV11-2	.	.	CASSLDWGGEQYF	TGTGCCAGCAGCTTAGATTGGGGTGGCGAGCAGTACTTC
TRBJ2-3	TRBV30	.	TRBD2	CAWRTSGSVHTQYF	TGTGCCTGGAGGACTAGCGGGAGTGTGCATACGCAGTATTTT
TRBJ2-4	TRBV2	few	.	CASSESSKNIQYF	TGTGCCAGCAGTGAGAGCTCGAAAAACATTCAGTACTTC
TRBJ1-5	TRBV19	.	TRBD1	CASRRQGSGPQHF	TGTGCCAGTAGGAGACAGGGTAGTGGGCCCCAGCATTTT
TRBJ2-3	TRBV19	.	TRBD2	CASSRTSGVSTDTQYF	TGTGCCAGTAGCCGGACTAGCGGGGTTAGCACAGATACGCAGTATTTT
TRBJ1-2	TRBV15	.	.	CATSGFLMGGYTF	TGTGCCACCAGCGGATTCTTGATGGGGGGCTACACCTTC
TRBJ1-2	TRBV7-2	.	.	CASSSDGRGATNLGYTF	TGTGCCAGCAGCTCCGACGGGCGGGGGGCCACAAACCTTGGCTACACCTTC
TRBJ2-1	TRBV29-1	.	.	CSVEAGALSYNEQFF	TGCAGCGTTGAAGCAGGGGCACTCTCCTACAATGAGCAGTTCTTC
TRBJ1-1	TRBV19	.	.	CATGRDTEAFF	TGTGCCACCGGGAGGGACACTGAAGCTTTCTTT
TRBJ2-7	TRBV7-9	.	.	CASSPRIYEQYF	TGTGCCAGCAGCCCTAGGATCTACGAGCAGTACTTC
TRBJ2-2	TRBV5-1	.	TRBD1	CASEGTGNTGELFF	TGCGCCAGCGAGGGGACAGGGAACACCGGGGAGCTGTTTTTT
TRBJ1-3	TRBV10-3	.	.	CAISTGSSGNTIYF	TGTGCCATCAGTACAGGGAGCTCTGGAAACACCATATATTTT
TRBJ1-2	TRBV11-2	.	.	CASSLGDINYGYTF	TGTGCCAGCAGCTTGGGGGATATTAACTATGGCTACACCTTC
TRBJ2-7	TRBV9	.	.	CASSQSGAYEQYF	TGTGCCAGCAGCCAATCGGGGGCCTACGAGCAGTACTTC
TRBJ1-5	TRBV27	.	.	CASSLQFSGQPQHF	TGTGCCAGCAGTTTACAGTTTTCGGGGCAGCCCCAGCATTTT
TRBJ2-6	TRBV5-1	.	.	CASHRDISGANVLTF	TGCGCCAGCCACCGGGACATCTCTGGGGCCAACGTCCTGACTTTC
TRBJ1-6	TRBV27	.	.	CASSSPSDPRDSPLHF	TGTGCCAGCAGTTCCCCCTCGGACCCTCGGGATTCACCCCTCCACTTT
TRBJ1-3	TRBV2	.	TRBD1	CAKRQGLGNTIYF	TGTGCCAAAAGACAGGGGTTGGGAAACACCATATATTTT
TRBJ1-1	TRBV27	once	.	CASSLSVTNLIMNTEAFF	TGTGCCAGCAGTTTATCGGTCACGAACCTTATTATGAACACTGAAGCTTTCTTT
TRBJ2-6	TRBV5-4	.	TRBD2	CASSSGLAGGNSGANVLTF	TGTGCCAGCAGCTCGGGACTAGCGGGAGGCAACTCTGGGGCCAACGTCCTGACTTTC
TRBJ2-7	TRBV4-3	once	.	CASSQDTTGVPSEQYF	TGCGCCAGCAGCCAAGATACAACGGGGGTCCCCAGCGAGCAGTACTTC
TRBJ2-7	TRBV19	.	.	CASLSASGYEQYF	TGTGCCAGCTTATCTGCCAGCGGGTACGAGCAGTACTTC
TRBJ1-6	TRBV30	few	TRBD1	CAWSTGQGDNSPLHF	TGTGCCTGGAGTACAGGACAGGGGGATAATTCACCCCTCCACTTT
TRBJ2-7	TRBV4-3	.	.	CASSQVLEFRDEQYF	TGCGCCAGCAGCCAAGTCCTCGAATTTCGGGACGAGCAGTACTTC
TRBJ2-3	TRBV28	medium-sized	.	CASSLLIQDENTDTQYF	TGTGCCAGCAGTTTATTGATTCAGGACGAAAACACAGATACGCAGTATTTT
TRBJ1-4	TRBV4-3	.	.	CASSPRPTNEKLFF	TGCGCCAGCAGCCCCCGACCAACTAATGAAAAACTGTTTTTT
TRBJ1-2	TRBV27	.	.	CASRTQTYGYTF	TGTGCCAGCAGGACTCAGACGTATGGCTACACCTTC
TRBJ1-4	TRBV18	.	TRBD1	CASSPGQAVEKLFF	TGTGCCAGCTCACCCGGACAGGCAGTTGAAAAACTGTTTTTT
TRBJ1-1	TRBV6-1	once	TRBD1	CASRELLDRATEAFF	TGTGCCAGCAGGGAACTCCTGGACAGGGCAACTGAAGCTTTCTTT
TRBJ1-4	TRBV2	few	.	CASSGNRVGEKLFF	TGTGCCAGCAGTGGGAACAGGGTCGGTGAAAAACTGTTTTTT
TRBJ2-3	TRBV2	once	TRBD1	CASSIGQGSDTQYF	TGTGCCAGCAGTATTGGACAGGGGTCAGATACGCAGTATTTT
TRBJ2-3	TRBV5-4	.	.	CASSLARADPTDTQYF	TGTGCCAGCAGCTTGGCGCGAGCGGATCCCACAGATACGCAGTATTTT
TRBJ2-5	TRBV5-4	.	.	CASSLGQDPQETQYF	TGTGCCAGCAGCTTGGGGCAGGACCCCCAAGAGACCCAGTACTTC
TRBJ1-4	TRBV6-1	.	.	CASSERSTATNEKLFF	TGTGCCAGCAGTGAAAGGTCTACGGCAACTAATGAAAAACTGTTTTTT
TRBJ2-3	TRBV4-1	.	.	CASSQDRVSTDTQYF	TGCGCCAGCAGCCAAGATAGAGTAAGCACAGATACGCAGTATTTT
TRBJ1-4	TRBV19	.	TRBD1	CASSISRDRVGKLFF	TGTGCCAGTAGTATCTCACGGGACAGGGTCGGAAAACTGTTTTTT
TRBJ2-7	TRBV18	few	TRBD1	CASSIRDRDEQYF	TGTGCCAGCTCAATACGGGACAGAGACGAGCAGTACTTC
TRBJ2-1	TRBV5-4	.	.	CASSLTEDEQFF	TGTGCCAGCAGTCTGACAGAGGATGAGCAGTTCTTC
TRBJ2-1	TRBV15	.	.	CATSRKGRPSSYNEQFF	TGTGCCACCAGCAGAAAGGGACGGCCTAGCTCCTACAATGAGCAGTTCTTC
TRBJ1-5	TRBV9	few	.	CASSVGAGNQPQHF	TGTGCCAGCAGCGTAGGTGCAGGCAATCAGCCCCAGCATTTT